These 28 T cell receptor beta chains were all obtained from the same sample, sequenced in a study of T cells after posttransplantation cyclophosphamide. A marrow graft followed busulfan-fludarabine conditioning, with cyclophosphamide on days +3 and +4. The method was immunoSEQ multiplex PCR; TCRdb's version includes in-frame clones alone and lacks a portion of them. This repertoire holds about 2,900 clones, and none appear only once. The material was PBMCs, obtained after allogeneic stem cell transplant with posttransplant cyclophosphamide. The receptors stem from a female patient between 60 and 69 years old who received an allogeneic stem cell transplant from a related donor and was CMV-positive. A subset of T cells may come from the graft donor.

This clone was seen ten or more times. Here the CDR3 reads CASSYLRASGDEQYF. The CDR3 DNA reads as TGTGCCAGCAGTTACCTCCGGGCTAGCGGGGACGAGCAGTACTTC. The chain carries TRBV6-2 or TRBV6-3 and TRBJ2-7; 9 bases map to TRBD2. The germline gives CDR1 MNHEY, CDR2 SVGEGT. The CDR3 totals 15 residues. Losses at the gene ends were 2 bases for V and 5 bases for J; bases not matched to a gene: 7.

This clone was counted many times. The V and J genes are TRBV29-1 and TRBJ1-1; the D gene is possibly TRBD1 (6 bases). Germline assignment: CDR1 SQVTM and CDR2 ANQGSEA. Trimming pared 3 bases from V and 5 bases from J, leaving 7 bases between. The CDR3 consists of 11 residues. CDR3 DNA: TGCAGCGTTGACAGGGGAACTGAAGCTTTCTTT. This gives the protein CSVDRGTEAFF.

Many counts were recorded for this clone. The rearrangement links TRBV5-1 to TRBJ1-2, with 8 bases matching TRBD1. The CDR3 runs 12 residues. V shed 3 bases, J shed 8 bases, and the junction held 3 bases outside the gene matches. Per the germline V gene, CDR1 is SGHRS and CDR2 is YFSETQ. CDR3 residues: CASSSGDRGYTF. In DNA form, the CDR3 reads TGCGCCAGCAGCTCTGGGGACAGGGGCTACACCTTC.

This clone is medium-sized (0.01 to 0.1%) in the sample. The gene calls are TRBV4-3 and TRBJ2-2; possibly TRBD1 for D (5 bases). The germline CDR1 and CDR2 sequences are LGHNA and YSLEER. The CDR3 is made up of 16 amino acids. Trimming took off 1 base at V and 7 bases at J, with 16 bases between the two ends. CDR3 sequence reads: CASSQVQGQGGGELFF. The CDR3 region has the DNA TGCGCCAGCAGCCAAGTTCAGGGTCAGGGCGGCGGGGAGCTGTTTTTT.

This clone showed up many times. DNA for the CDR3: TGTGCCAGTAGTATAGAAGTCCGAAGCTCCTATACGCAGTATTTT. Translating gives CASSIEVRSSYTQYF. V gene TRBV19 combines with J gene TRBJ2-3; D not resolved. The CDR3 consists of 15 residues. V was shortened by 0 bases and J by 7 bases, with 14 bases between the two germline ends. The germline CDR1 and CDR2 sequences are LNHDA and SQIVND (reference sequence).

This clone qualifies as medium-sized (0.01 to 0.1%). The gene calls are TRBV7-2 and TRBJ1-1; the D is unclear. CDR3 length: 12 residues. V lost 1 base, J lost 9 bases, and 9 bases lay in between. Looked up from germline, CDR1 is SGHTA and CDR2 is FQGNSA. The CDR3 DNA reads as TGTGCCAGCAGCTTAGAGTCGGGGAAAGCTTTCTTT. Translated, it gives CASSLESGKAFF.

This clone has ten or more counts. The chain carries TRBV11-2 and TRBJ2-5; 10 nucleotides agree with TRBD2. Losses at the gene ends were 5 bases for V and 4 bases for J; bases not matched to a gene: 16. The CDR3 is 18 amino acids. Germline-derived CDR1 and CDR2 are SGHAT and FQNNGV. CDR3 nucleotide sequence: TGTGCCAGCAGCCATCTCGGAGAGCGGGAGGGCCCAAGAGAGACCCAGTACTTC. Its protein product is CASSHLGEREGPRETQYF.

This clone occurred many times. The V and J genes are TRBV5-4 and TRBJ1-2; 9 nucleotides align to TRBD1. The CDR3 sequence is 15 residues long. The J segment lost 6 bases and the V segment lost 0 bases, leaving 6 bases of the junction unmatched. Germline values: CDR1 SGHNT, CDR2 YYREEE (reference sequence). CDR3 sequence (DNA): TGTGCCAGCAGCTTGGGCGACAGGGGGAGGCATGGCTACACCTTC. Its translation: CASSLGDRGRHGYTF.

This clone was found a few times. CDR3 protein: CASSPARLGFDEQFF. The DNA of the CDR3 is TGTGCCAGCAGCCCCGCGAGACTAGGATTCGATGAGCAGTTCTTC. The rearrangement joins TRBV12-3 or TRBV12-4 to TRBJ2-1, with D possibly being TRBD2 (6 bases). The CDR3 runs to 15 residues. Trimming removed 6 bases at V and 8 bases at J, with 20 bases between.

This clone was observed at least ten times. DNA of the CDR3: TGTGCCAGCAGTCAAGGCAGGGGGCGAGCTTTCTTT. Translating gives CASSQGRGRAFF. This chain connects TRBV7-3 to TRBJ1-1; 8 nucleotides match TRBD1. V lost 6 bases to trimming and J lost 10 bases; unmatched junction nucleotides: 7. CDR3 length equals 12 residues. Germline loops: CDR1 SGHTA, CDR2 FQGTGA. Supplemented by reference TRBV7-3 and TRBJ1-1, the full variable domain reads GAGVSQTPSNKVTEKGKYVELRCDPISGHTALYWYRQSLGQGPEFLIYFQGTGAADDSGLPNDRFFAVRPEGSVSTLKIQRTERGDSAVYLCASSQGRGRAFFGQGTRLTVV.

This clone was picked up many times. The V gene is TRBV6-6, the J gene TRBJ2-1; no firm D call. V gave up 2 bases and J gave up 9 bases, with 8 bases separating them. The CDR3 is 12 amino acids. CDR1 is MNHNY and CDR2 is SVGAGI in the germline V gene (reference sequence). CDR3 region: CASSYPLLEQFF. As DNA, the CDR3 is TGTGCCAGCAGTTACCCACTACTTGAGCAGTTCTTC.

This clone was picked up many times. The rearrangement links TRBV9 to TRBJ2-7; 7 bases line up with TRBD1. Germline values: CDR1 SGDLS, CDR2 YYNGEE. V was pared by 0 bases and J by 6 bases, with 6 bases of the junction left unmatched. CDR3 length equals 14 residues. CDR3 loop: CASSVGRQGFEQYF. For the CDR3, the DNA is TGTGCCAGCAGCGTAGGGCGACAGGGATTCGAGCAGTACTTC. The whole variable domain, filled in from reference TRBV9 and TRBJ2-7, reads DSGVTQTPKHLITATGQRVTLRCSPRSGDLSVYWYQQSLDQGLQFLIQYYNGEERAKGNILERFSAQQFPDLHSELNLSSLELGDSALYFCASSVGRQGFEQYFGPGTRLTVT.

The V and J genes are TRBV24-1 and TRBJ2-4; unclear D gene. This CDR3 is built from 14 residues. V dropped 10 bases and J dropped 2 bases, with 14 bases sitting between them. In germline, CDR1 is KGHDR, CDR2 SFDVKD. CDR3: CATLDPEPKNIQYF. The CDR3 nucleotides read TGTGCCACTCTAGATCCAGAGCCCAAAAACATTCAGTACTTC.

This clone was counted ten times or more. The rearrangement links TRBV6-5 to TRBJ1-1; D not resolved. The V end lost 4 bases, the J end lost 1 base, and 10 bases lay between the germline ends. The CDR3 consists of 14 residues. Germline V gene data show CDR1 as MNHEY and CDR2 as SVGAGI. The CDR3 here is CASSSPAENTEAFF. CDR3 nucleotides: TGTGCCAGCAGTTCCCCAGCGGAGAACACTGAAGCTTTCTTT.

This clone was seen repeatedly, ten times or more. V is TRBV6-5 and J is TRBJ1-4; tentative D call: TRBD1 (6 bases). V dropped 3 bases and J dropped 7 bases, with 15 bases sitting between them. The length of the CDR3 is 15 residues. Per germline, CDR1 MNHEY and CDR2 SVGAGI. CDR3 loop: CASSYSWTDLEKLFF. The CDR3 DNA reads TGTGCCAGCAGTTATTCCTGGACAGACCTTGAAAAACTGTTTTTT.

This clone was observed many times. This chain joins TRBV19 and TRBJ2-7, with TRBD1 identical over 9 bases. The CDR3 extends over 15 amino acids. The V gene end was trimmed by 1 base and the J gene end by 2 bases; junction bases not matched to a gene: 3. The germline V gene encodes CDR1 LNHDA and CDR2 SQIVND (reference sequence). CDR3 in amino acids: CASSIGGQGPYEQYF. DNA for the CDR3: TGTGCCAGTAGTATAGGGGGACAGGGACCCTACGAGCAGTACTTC.

This clone is termed medium-sized. This chain links TRBV19 with TRBJ1-3; a possible D gene is TRBD1 (5 bases). V was clipped by 5 bases and J by 0 bases, with 11 bases between them. Germline V CDR1 and CDR2: LNHDA, SQIVND (reference sequence). This CDR3 is built from 15 residues. The CDR3 sequence is CASSFGANSGNTIYF. In nucleotides, the CDR3 is TGTGCCAGTAGTTTTGGGGCGAACTCTGGAAACACCATATATTTT.

This clone was counted at least ten times. This rearrangement joins TRBV5-4 to TRBJ1-4; 9 bases match TRBD1. This CDR3 spans 15 amino acids. Germline CDR1 reads SGHNT; CDR2 reads YYREEE (reference sequence). V was pared by 5 bases and J by 6 bases, with 8 bases of the junction left unmatched. CDR3 bases: TGTGCCAGCAGATCCGGACAGGGGTTGGATGAAAAACTGTTTTTT. Amino acid sequence: CASRSGQGLDEKLFF.

This clone was recorded many times. The V and J genes are TRBV9 and TRBJ2-6, with D maybe TRBD2 (6 bases). The germline gives CDR1 SGDLS, CDR2 YYNGEE. The CDR3 has 15 residues. V lost 0 bases and J lost 2, with 6 bases in between. The CDR3 bases are TGTGCCAGCAGCGTAGGGGGGGCTGGGGCCAACGTCCTGACTTTC. Its protein is CASSVGGAGANVLTF.

In its sample, this clone was seen many times. The genes are TRBV11-3 and TRBJ1-3, with 7 bases aligning to TRBD1. The CDR3 runs 19 residues. With 4 bases clipped from V and 0 bases from J, the junction kept 15 bases outside the gene matches. Per the germline V gene, CDR1 is SGHNT and CDR2 is YENEEA. CDR3 DNA sequence: TGTGCCAGCAGCTCCACTTCCCGGGACAGATTATCCTCTGGAAACACCATATATTTT. It specifies CASSSTSRDRLSSGNTIYF.

The table lists this clone with a few counts. The V call is TRBV6-5, the J call TRBJ2-5, with D maybe TRBD1 (6 bases). The V gene lost 5 bases and the J gene lost 5 bases, with 12 bases spanning the gap. The CDR3 length is 13 residues. Germline V gene lookup returns CDR1 MNHEY and CDR2 SVGAGI. For the CDR3, the DNA is TGTGCCAGCAGTGGGGGCTGGGGGGAGACCCAGTACTTC. This encodes CASSGGWGETQYF.

Many counts were recorded for this clone. This chain uses TRBV6-5 with TRBJ1-6; no reliable D call. Trimming removed 4 bases from V and 7 bases from J, with 5 bases in between. The CDR3 is 12 amino acids. The germline V gene encodes CDR1 MNHEY and CDR2 SVGAGI. CDR3 DNA sequence: TGTGCCAGCAGTTCCGGGAATTCACCCCTCCACTTT. Amino acids: CASSSGNSPLHF.

This clone was counted many times. Sequence at one end of the junction differs from germline and may be a read error. In DNA, the CDR3 is TGTGCCAGCAGCCTAGCGGCCCGCTACAATGAGCAGTTCTTC. Amino acids: CASSLAARYNEQFF. The chain uses TRBV7-2 and TRBJ2-1; 7 nucleotides align to TRBD2. The CDR3 length is 14 residues. Germline V gene sequence: CDR1 SGHTA, CDR2 FQGNSA.

This clone was counted at least ten times. The chain couples TRBV7-3 to TRBJ1-2; 9 bases are a match to TRBD1. Germline V gene sequence: CDR1 SGHTA, CDR2 FQGTGA. The CDR3 sequence is 14 residues long. Trimming took 6 bases from V and 7 from J; bases not matched to a gene: 9. The chain's CDR3 is CASSPWTGVGGYTF. The CDR3 DNA reads as TGTGCCAGCAGTCCCTGGACAGGGGTTGGTGGCTACACCTTC.

This clone was picked up many times. This chain joins TRBV27 and TRBJ2-3; perhaps TRBD1 as D (5 bases). The V gene lost 6 bases and the J gene lost 4 bases, with 14 bases spanning the gap. This CDR3 has 14 residues. CDR1 and CDR2 (germline): MNHEY, SMNVEV (reference sequence). The CDR3 here is CASRFQGGPDTQYF. CDR3 bases: TGTGCCAGCAGATTCCAGGGCGGCCCAGATACGCAGTATTTT.

This clone appeared many times. The genes are TRBV11-3 and TRBJ2-3, with 8 bases matching TRBD2. The V gene's germline CDR1 is SGHNT and CDR2 YENEEA. Unmatched junction bases numbered 8, after V lost 5 bases and J lost 4 bases. The CDR3 extends over 15 amino acids. The CDR3 DNA reads TGTGCCAGCAGCCCGGGACTAGTCTTGTCAGATACGCAGTATTTT. Its protein product is CASSPGLVLSDTQYF.

The table lists this clone with many counts. The chain combines TRBV19 with TRBJ1-1; no firm D call. This CDR3 contains 12 residues. V lost 5 bases and J 1 base, leaving 5 bases between the germline ends. Germline V gene data show CDR1 as LNHDA and CDR2 as SQIVND (reference sequence). The chain's CDR3 is CASSPRNTEAFF. CDR3 nucleotides: TGTGCCAGTAGTCCTAGGAACACTGAAGCTTTCTTT.

This clone came up many times. The chain couples TRBV6-2 or TRBV6-3 to TRBJ1-1; D call uncertain. V was clipped by 6 bases and J by 2 bases, with 16 bases between them. Germline-derived CDR1 and CDR2 are MNHEY and SVGEGT. CDR3 length: 15 amino acids. The DNA of the CDR3 is TGTGCCAGCAGATCACAGCCGAATATTAACACTGAAGCTTTCTTT. It is translated as CASRSQPNINTEAFF.